The clone carrying this TCR beta chain was found a few times. The data stem from a study of T-cell reconstitution after alpha-beta-depleted transplantation in children. The CDR3 spans 12 residues. V lost 4 bases to trimming and J lost 0 bases, with 6 bases between them. Germline V gene data show CDR1 as GTSNPN and CDR2 as SVGIG (reference sequence). Preparing the TCRbeta library involved the use of unique molecular identifiers. TCRdb used MiXCR to reprocess the PCR reads, holding one entry per CDR3 protein. The sample includes almost 500,000 distinct CDR3 sequences, approximately 13% seen only once; the top ten take around 6%.

The chain couples TRBV30 to TRBJ1-1; D is undetermined. The sequences come from PBMCs from the stem cell graft donor, collected from the stem cell graft. This clonotype was sampled from a human donor who donated a stem cell graft to a child with combined immunodeficiency. The CDR3 bases are TGTGCCTGGAACCCCCTGAACACTGAAGCTTTCTTT. As protein: CAWNPLNTEAFF.